This record covers a single T cell receptor beta chain. Its matching antigen is unknown. In nominal health when sampled, donors likely had unrecorded immune exposures nonetheless. The PCR used 60 Vbeta and 13 Jbeta primers. Sequencing used immunoSEQ multiplex PCR; TCRdb keeps in-frame clones, though not all of them. The sample comprises about 150,000 clones, 80% to 85% of which are singletons, and 3% to 4% rests with the top ten. This sample is part of a study of cytomegalovirus exposure and HLA in healthy donors. Study-wide context: A prior analysis found 95 million to 140 million unique TCR beta sequences from approximately 200 million T cells. About 80 million unique TCRs from HLA-typed donors made up an early data release.

CDR1 is SQVTM, CDR2 ANQGSEA, per germline. V lost 5 bases, J lost 8 bases, and 7 bases stayed unmatched. The CDR3 contains 13 residues. Study conclusions and caveats: An Asian-associated ancestry cluster reportedly showed fewer N-insertions than the approximately 660-donor mean in a later analysis.

Sequenced input: PBMCs. This clonotype was obtained from a male donor in good health and CMV-seronegative. The genes are TRBV29-1 and TRBJ1-3; 9 bases agree with TRBD1. CDR3 region: CSVSTGGKDTIYF. In DNA, the CDR3 is TGCAGCGTTTCCACAGGGGGCAAAGACACCATATATTTT.